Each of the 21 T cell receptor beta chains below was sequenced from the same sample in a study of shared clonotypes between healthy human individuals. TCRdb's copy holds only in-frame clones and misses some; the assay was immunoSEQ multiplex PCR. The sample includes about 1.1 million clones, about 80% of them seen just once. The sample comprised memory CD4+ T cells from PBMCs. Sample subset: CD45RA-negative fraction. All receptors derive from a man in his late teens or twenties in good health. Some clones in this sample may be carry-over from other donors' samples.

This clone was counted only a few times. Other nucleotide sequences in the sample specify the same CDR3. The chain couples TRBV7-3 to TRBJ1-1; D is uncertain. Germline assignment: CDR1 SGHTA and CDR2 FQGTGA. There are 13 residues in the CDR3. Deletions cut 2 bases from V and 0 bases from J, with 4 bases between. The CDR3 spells CASSLSLNTEAFF. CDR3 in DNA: TGTGCCAGCAGCTTATCCCTGAACACTGAAGCTTTCTTT.

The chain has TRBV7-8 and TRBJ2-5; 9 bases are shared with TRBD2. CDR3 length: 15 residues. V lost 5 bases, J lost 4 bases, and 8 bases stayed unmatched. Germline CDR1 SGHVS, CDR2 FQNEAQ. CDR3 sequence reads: CASSPVPSGIETQYF. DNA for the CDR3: TGTGCCAGCAGCCCGGTTCCTAGCGGGATAGAGACCCAGTACTTC.

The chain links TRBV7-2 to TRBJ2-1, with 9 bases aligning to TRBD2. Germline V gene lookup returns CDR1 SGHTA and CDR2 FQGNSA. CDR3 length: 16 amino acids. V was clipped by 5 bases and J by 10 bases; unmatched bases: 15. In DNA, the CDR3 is TGTGCCAGCAGCCCCCTAGACGGGACTAGCATGTGGGAGCAGTTCTTC. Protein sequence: CASSPLDGTSMWEQFF. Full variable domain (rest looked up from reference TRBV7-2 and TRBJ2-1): GAGVSQSPSNKVTEKGKDVELRCDPISGHTALYWYRQSLGQGLEFLIYFQGNSAPDKSGLPSDRFSAERTGGSVSTLTIQRTQQEDSAVYLCASSPLDGTSMWEQFFGPGTRLTVL.

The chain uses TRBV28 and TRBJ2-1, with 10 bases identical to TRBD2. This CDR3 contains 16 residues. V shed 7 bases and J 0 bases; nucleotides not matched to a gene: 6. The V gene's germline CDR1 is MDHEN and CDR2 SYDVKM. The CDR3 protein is CASIRTSGSSYNEQFF. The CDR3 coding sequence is TGTGCCAGCATTAGGACTAGCGGTAGCTCCTACAATGAGCAGTTCTTC.

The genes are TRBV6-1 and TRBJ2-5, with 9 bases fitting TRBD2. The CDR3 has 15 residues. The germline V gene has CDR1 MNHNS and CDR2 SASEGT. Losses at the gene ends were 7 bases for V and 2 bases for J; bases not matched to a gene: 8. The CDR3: CASMISGRFQETQYF. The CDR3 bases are TGTGCCAGCATGATTAGCGGGAGATTTCAAGAGACCCAGTACTTC.

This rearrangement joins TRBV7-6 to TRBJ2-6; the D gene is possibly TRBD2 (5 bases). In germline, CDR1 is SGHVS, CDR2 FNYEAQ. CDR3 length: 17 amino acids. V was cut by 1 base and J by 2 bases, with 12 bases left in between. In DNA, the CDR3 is TGTGCCAGCAGCTTAGTTGGTCGGGGTACTGGGGCCAACGTCCTGACTTTC. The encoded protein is CASSLVGRGTGANVLTF.

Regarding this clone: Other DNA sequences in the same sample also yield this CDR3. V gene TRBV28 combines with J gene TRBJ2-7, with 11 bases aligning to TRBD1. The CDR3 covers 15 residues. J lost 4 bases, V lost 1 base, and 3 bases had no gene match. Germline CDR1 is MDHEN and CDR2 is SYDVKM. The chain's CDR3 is CASSLSDRGLYEQYF. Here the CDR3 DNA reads TGTGCCAGCAGTTTATCGGACAGGGGGCTGTACGAGCAGTACTTC.

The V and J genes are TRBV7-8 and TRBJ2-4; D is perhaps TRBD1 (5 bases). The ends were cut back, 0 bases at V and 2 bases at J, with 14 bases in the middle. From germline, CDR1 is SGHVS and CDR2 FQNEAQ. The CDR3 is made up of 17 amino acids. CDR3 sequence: CASSLAGQGFSKNIQYF. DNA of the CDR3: TGTGCCAGCAGCTTAGCGGGGCAGGGTTTTTCCAAAAACATTCAGTACTTC.

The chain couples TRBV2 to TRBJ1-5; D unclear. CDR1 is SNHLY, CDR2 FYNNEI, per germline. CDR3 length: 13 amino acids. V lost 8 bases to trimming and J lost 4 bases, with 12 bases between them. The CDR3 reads CASVYGLNQPQHF. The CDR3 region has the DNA TGTGCCAGCGTATATGGGCTTAATCAGCCCCAGCATTTT.

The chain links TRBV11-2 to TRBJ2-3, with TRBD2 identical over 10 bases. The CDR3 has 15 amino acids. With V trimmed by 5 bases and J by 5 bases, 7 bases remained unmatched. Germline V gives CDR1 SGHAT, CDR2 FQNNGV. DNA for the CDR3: TGTGCCAGCAGCCTCGGACTAGCGGAACAAGATACGCAGTATTTT. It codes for CASSLGLAEQDTQYF.

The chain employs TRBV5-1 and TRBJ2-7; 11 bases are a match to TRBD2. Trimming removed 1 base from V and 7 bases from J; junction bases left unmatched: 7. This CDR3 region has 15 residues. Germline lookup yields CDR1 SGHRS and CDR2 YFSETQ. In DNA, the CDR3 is TGCGCCAGCAGCTTGACTAGCGGGAGCTCGGGGGAGCAGTACTTC. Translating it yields CASSLTSGSSGEQYF. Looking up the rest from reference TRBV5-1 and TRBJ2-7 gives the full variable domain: KAGVTQTPRYLIKTRGQQVTLSCSPISGHRSVSWYQQTPGQGLQFLFEYFSETQRNKGNFPGRFSGRQFSNSRSEMNVSTLELGDSALYLCASSLTSGSSGEQYFGPGTRLTVT.

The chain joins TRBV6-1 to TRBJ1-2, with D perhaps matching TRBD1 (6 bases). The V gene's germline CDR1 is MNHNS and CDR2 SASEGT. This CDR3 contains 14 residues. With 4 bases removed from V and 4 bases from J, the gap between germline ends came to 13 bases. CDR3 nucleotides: TGTGCCAGCAGTGTATTAGGGGGGTCCTATGGCTACACCTTC. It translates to CASSVLGGSYGYTF.

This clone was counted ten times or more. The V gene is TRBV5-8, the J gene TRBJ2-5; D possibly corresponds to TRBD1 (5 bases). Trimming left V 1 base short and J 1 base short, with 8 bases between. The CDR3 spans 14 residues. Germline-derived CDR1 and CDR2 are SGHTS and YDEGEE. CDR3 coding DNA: TGTGCCAGCAGCTTGATGACAGTCCAAGAGACCCAGTACTTC. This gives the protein CASSLMTVQETQYF.

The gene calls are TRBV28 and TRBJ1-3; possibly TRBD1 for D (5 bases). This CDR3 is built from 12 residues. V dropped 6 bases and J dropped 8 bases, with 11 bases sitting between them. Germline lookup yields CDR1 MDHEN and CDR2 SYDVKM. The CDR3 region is CASRFQGDTIYF. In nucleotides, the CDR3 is TGTGCCAGCAGATTTCAGGGTGACACCATATATTTT.

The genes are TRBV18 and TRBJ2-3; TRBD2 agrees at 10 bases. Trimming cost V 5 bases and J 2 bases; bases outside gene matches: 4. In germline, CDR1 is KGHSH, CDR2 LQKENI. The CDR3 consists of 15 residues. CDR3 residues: CASSASGSSTDTQYF. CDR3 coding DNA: TGTGCCAGCTCAGCTAGCGGGAGCTCCACAGATACGCAGTATTTT.

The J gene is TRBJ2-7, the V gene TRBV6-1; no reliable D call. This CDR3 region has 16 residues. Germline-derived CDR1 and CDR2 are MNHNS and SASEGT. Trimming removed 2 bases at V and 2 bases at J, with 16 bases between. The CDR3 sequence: CASSEQGERPTYEQYF. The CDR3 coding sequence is TGTGCCAGCAGTGAACAAGGTGAGAGGCCCACCTACGAGCAGTACTTC.

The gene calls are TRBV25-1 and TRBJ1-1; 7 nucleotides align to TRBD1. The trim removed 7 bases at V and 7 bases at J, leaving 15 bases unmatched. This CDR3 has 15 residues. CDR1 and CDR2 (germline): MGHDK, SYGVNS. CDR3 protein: CASTMERDRTGEAFF. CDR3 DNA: TGTGCCAGCACTATGGAGCGAGACAGGACAGGTGAAGCTTTCTTT.

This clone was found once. The DNA of the CDR3 is TGCGCCAGCAGCTCCACAGGGGGCAACACCGGGGAGCTGTTTTTT. This translates into CASSSTGGNTGELFF. The rearrangement joins TRBV5-1 to TRBJ2-2; 9 bases align to TRBD1. There are 15 residues in the CDR3. The germline V gene encodes CDR1 SGHRS and CDR2 YFSETQ. Trimming removed 3 bases from V and 2 bases from J; junction bases left unmatched: 2.

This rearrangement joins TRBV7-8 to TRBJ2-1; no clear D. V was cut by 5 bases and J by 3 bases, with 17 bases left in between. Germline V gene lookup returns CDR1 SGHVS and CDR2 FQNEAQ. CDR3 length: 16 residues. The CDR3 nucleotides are TGTGCCAGCAGCCCCCCACCGCTAGGGTTCTACAATGAGCAGTTCTTC. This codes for CASSPPPLGFYNEQFF.

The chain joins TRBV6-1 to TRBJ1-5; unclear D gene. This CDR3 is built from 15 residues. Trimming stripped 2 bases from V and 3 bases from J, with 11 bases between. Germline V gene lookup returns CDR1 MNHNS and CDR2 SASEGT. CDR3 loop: CASSELGRDNQPQHF. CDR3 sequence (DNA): TGTGCCAGCAGTGAATTGGGCCGAGACAATCAGCCCCAGCATTTT.

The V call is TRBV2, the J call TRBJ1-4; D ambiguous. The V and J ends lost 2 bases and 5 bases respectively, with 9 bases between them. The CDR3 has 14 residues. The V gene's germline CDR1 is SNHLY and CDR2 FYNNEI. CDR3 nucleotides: TGTGCCAGCAGTGAAAGGGCGGTAAATGAAAAACTGTTTTTT. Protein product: CASSERAVNEKLFF.